Presented here are 28 T cell receptor beta chains from one specimen sequenced in a study of cytomegalovirus exposure and HLA in healthy donors. TCRdb keeps only in-frame clones here, not all; method: immunoSEQ multiplex PCR. Among around 66,000 clones listed, approximately 97% were seen once. Sequencing was carried out using PBMCs. The origin of the receptors is a woman aged 18 to 35 in good health and CMV-seropositive.

Comment on this clone: Other DNA variants within this sample encode the same CDR3. V and J are TRBV27 and TRBJ2-1, with TRBD2 identical over 14 bases. V was pared by 6 bases and J by 10 bases, with 5 bases of the junction left unmatched. The CDR3 loop spans 14 amino acids. Germline V lookup: CDR1 MNHEY, CDR2 SMNVEV (reference sequence). The CDR3 nucleotides read TGTGCCAGCAGCCCGGGACTAGCGGGAGTGGAGCAGTTCTTC. This codes for CASSPGLAGVEQFF.

The chain combines TRBV6-4 with TRBJ2-1; 7 nucleotides match TRBD2. In germline, CDR1 is MRHNA, CDR2 SNTAGT. This CDR3 region has 15 residues. V lost 1 base, J lost 7 bases, and 7 bases stayed unmatched. The CDR3 DNA reads TGTGCCAGCAGTGACTTGGCGGGAGCGGGGAATGAGCAGTTCTTC. It translates to CASSDLAGAGNEQFF.

This chain links TRBV19 with TRBJ2-7; D gene unclear. CDR3 length: 16 residues. Germline V gene sequence: CDR1 LNHDA, CDR2 SQIVND (reference sequence). The V end was cut by 4 bases, the J end by 3 bases, with 19 bases between. CDR3 in DNA: TGTGCCAGTAGTACATCCGCCAGAATCTCAAGCTACGAGCAGTACTTC. It encodes CASSTSARISSYEQYF.

The rearrangement links TRBV28 to TRBJ2-5, with 9 bases that match TRBD2. Germline V gives CDR1 MDHEN, CDR2 SYDVKM. V lost 3 bases and J lost 4; bases outside the gene matches: 6. This CDR3 contains 15 residues. The CDR3 DNA is TGTGCCAGCAGTTTCCTGACAGCGGGAGGAGAGACCCAGTACTTC. Its translation is CASSFLTAGGETQYF.

This chain links TRBV6-5 with TRBJ1-1; D might be TRBD1 (6 bases). The ends were cut back, 4 bases at V and 0 bases at J, with 9 bases in the middle. The CDR3 sequence is 14 residues long. CDR1 is MNHEY and CDR2 is SVGAGI in the germline V gene. The CDR3 region has the DNA TGTGCCAGCAGTTGGACAGTTATGAACACTGAAGCTTTCTTT. Translated, it gives CASSWTVMNTEAFF.

The CDR3 loop reads CASRIPAQGAGANVLTF. The CDR3 DNA sequence: TGTGCCAGCAGAATACCGGCACAGGGAGCTGGGGCCAACGTCCTGACTTTC. The rearrangement joins TRBV2 to TRBJ2-6, with D perhaps matching TRBD1 (6 bases). Per germline, CDR1 SNHLY and CDR2 FYNNEI. Trimming took off 6 bases at V and 2 bases at J, with 17 bases between the two ends. The CDR3 has 17 amino acids.

The chain has TRBV15 and TRBJ2-1; D perhaps matches TRBD1 (6 bases). Trimming left V 0 bases short and J 0 bases short, with 12 bases between. CDR1 and CDR2 (germline): LNHNV, YYDKDF (reference sequence). This CDR3 is built from 17 residues. CDR3 amino acids: CATSRDNRATSYNEQFF. The CDR3 nucleotides read TGTGCCACCAGCAGAGATAACAGGGCCACCTCCTACAATGAGCAGTTCTTC.

The rearrangement joins TRBV19 to TRBJ2-4, with 9 bases lining up with TRBD1. Germline-derived CDR1 and CDR2 are LNHDA and SQIVND (reference sequence). CDR3 length: 16 amino acids. V lost 4 bases and J lost 3; bases outside the gene matches: 7. The CDR3 nucleotides read TGTGCCAGTAGTAGGACAGGGGAAAGTCACAAAAACATTCAGTACTTC. Translation: CASSRTGESHKNIQYF.

This clone was detected only once. This chain uses TRBV7-9 with TRBJ2-3; maybe TRBD2 (5 bases). The CDR3 is made up of 16 amino acids. Trimming removed 1 base at V and 1 base at J, with 12 bases between. Germline V gives CDR1 SEHNR, CDR2 FQNEAQ (reference sequence). CDR3 DNA: TGTGCCAGCAGCTTAGAGGGCTGGCGGGGCACAGATACGCAGTATTTT. It specifies CASSLEGWRGTDTQYF.

CDR3 in amino acids: CATSRDEGGNEQFF. For the CDR3, the DNA is TGTGCCACCAGCAGAGATGAGGGGGGGAATGAGCAGTTCTTC. This chain connects TRBV15 to TRBJ2-1, with D tentatively TRBD2 (7 bases). The germline CDR1 and CDR2 sequences are LNHNV and YYDKDF (reference sequence). With 0 bases removed from V and 7 bases from J, the gap between germline ends came to 10 bases. There are 14 residues in the CDR3.

V gene TRBV2 combines with J gene TRBJ2-5; 9 nucleotides agree with TRBD1. The CDR3 consists of 15 residues. The V segment lost 10 bases and the J segment 1 base; nucleotides outside the gene matches: 10. The germline V gene has CDR1 SNHLY and CDR2 FYNNEI. CDR3 nucleotide sequence: TGTGCCAACTCTTTAGGACAGGGGTCCCAAGAGACCCAGTACTTC. Amino acids: CANSLGQGSQETQYF. The whole variable domain, filled in from reference TRBV2 and TRBJ2-5, reads EPEVTQTPSHQVTQMGQEVILRCVPISNHLYFYWYRQILGQKVEFLVSFYNNEISEKSEIFDDQFSVERPDGSNFTLKIRSTKLEDSAMYFCANSLGQGSQETQYFGPGTRLLVL.

This chain uses TRBV5-5 with TRBJ2-5; D perhaps matches TRBD1 (6 bases). The V end was cut by 0 bases, the J end by 5 bases, with 11 bases between. The length of the CDR3 is 14 residues. Germline CDR1 reads SGHKS; CDR2 reads YYEKEE (reference sequence). CDR3 sequence reads: CASSLGGGVETQYF. CDR3 nucleotides: TGTGCCAGCAGCTTGGGTGGGGGCGTGGAGACCCAGTACTTC.

As for this clone: A read error may produce the germline difference seen at one junction end. The V call is TRBV5-6, the J call TRBJ1-1, with TRBD1 matching over 9 bases. From germline, CDR1 is SGHDT and CDR2 YYEEEE. The CDR3 covers 13 residues. As DNA, the CDR3 is TGTGCCAGCAACTTGGACAGGGGCACTGAAGCTTTCTTT. It yields the protein CASNLDRGTEAFF.

The J gene is TRBJ1-4, the V gene TRBV9; D might be TRBD1 (5 bases). The V end lost 0 bases, the J end lost 1 base, and 10 bases lay between the germline ends. Germline V gene data show CDR1 as SGDLS and CDR2 as YYNGEE. This CDR3 is 16 amino acids long. CDR3 sequence (DNA): TGTGCCAGCAGCGTAGGTGGGGGAGGAACTAATGAAAAACTGTTTTTT. Protein sequence: CASSVGGGGTNEKLFF. Full variable domain (remainder filled in from reference TRBV9 and TRBJ1-4): DSGVTQTPKHLITATGQRVTLRCSPRSGDLSVYWYQQSLDQGLQFLIQYYNGEERAKGNILERFSAQQFPDLHSELNLSSLELGDSALYFCASSVGGGGTNEKLFFGSGTQLSVL.

The chain recombines TRBV7-9 with TRBJ2-3; D not resolved. Germline assignment: CDR1 SEHNR and CDR2 FQNEAQ (reference sequence). Trimming shortened V by 2 bases and J by 4 bases, and 7 bases separated the two germline ends. This CDR3 is 13 amino acids long. Written as DNA, the CDR3 is TGTGCCAGCAGCTTAATCCTATCAGATACGCAGTATTTT. This encodes CASSLILSDTQYF.

The chain uses TRBV27 and TRBJ2-2; a weak D match, TRBD2 (6 bases). The CDR3 consists of 13 residues. Per germline, CDR1 MNHEY and CDR2 SMNVEV (reference sequence). Deletions cut 2 bases from V and 5 bases from J, with 6 bases between. CDR3 sequence: CASSLGGTGELFF. The CDR3 DNA sequence: TGTGCCAGCAGTTTAGGAGGGACCGGGGAGCTGTTTTTT.

For the CDR3, the DNA is TGTGCCACTGGGACAGGGGGAGGCGAGCAGTACTTC. Translation gives CATGTGGGEQYF. This rearrangement joins TRBV10-3 to TRBJ2-7; 11 nucleotides align to TRBD1. V lost 10 bases to trimming and J lost 6 bases; unmatched junction nucleotides: 5. Germline V gene lookup returns CDR1 ENHRY and CDR2 SYGVKD. CDR3 length: 12 residues.

This clone turned up a few times. This sequence joins TRBV6-4 and TRBJ2-1, with TRBD2 identical over 8 bases. The germline V gene encodes CDR1 MRHNA and CDR2 SNTAGT. This CDR3 spans 15 amino acids. V gave up 2 bases and J gave up 6 bases; unmatched junction bases: 6. CDR3 DNA sequence: TGTGCCAGCAGTGACGAAGCGGGAGAGAGCAATGAGCAGTTCTTC. It encodes CASSDEAGESNEQFF.

This clone showed up just once. J is TRBJ1-1 and V is TRBV7-3; 8 nucleotides match TRBD1. V was pared by 4 bases and J by 3 bases, with 7 bases of the junction left unmatched. The CDR3 covers 15 residues. Looked up from germline, CDR1 is SGHTA and CDR2 is FQGTGA. The CDR3 coding sequence is TGTGCCAGCAGCTATACCGGGACAGGAGACACTGAAGCTTTCTTT. Protein product: CASSYTGTGDTEAFF.

The rearrangement links TRBV30 to TRBJ2-7; weak D call: TRBD1 (6 bases). Germline CDR1 and CDR2: GTSNPN and SVGIG (reference sequence). V gave up 2 bases and J gave up 0 bases, with 8 bases separating them. The CDR3 totals 13 residues. DNA for the CDR3: TGTGCCTGGAGTACAGGGACCTCCTACGAGCAGTACTTC. It specifies CAWSTGTSYEQYF.

This chain joins TRBV4-2 and TRBJ2-3; 15 nucleotides agree with TRBD2. Germline V CDR1 and CDR2: LGHNA, YNFKEQ. The V and J ends lost 4 bases and 6 bases, in that order; junction bases with no gene match: 8. The CDR3 covers 17 residues. The CDR3 DNA follows: TGTGCCAGCAGCCGAGGACTAGCGGGAGGGCATGGGGATACGCAGTATTTT. The encoded protein is CASSRGLAGGHGDTQYF.

The chain couples TRBV2 to TRBJ1-5; D remains ambiguous. CDR3 length equals 17 residues. Germline lookup yields CDR1 SNHLY and CDR2 FYNNEI. V was pared by 4 bases and J by 0 bases, with 16 bases between. The CDR3 spells CASSARSTSYSNQPQHF. The CDR3 DNA follows: TGTGCCAGCAGTGCGAGATCGACAAGCTATAGCAATCAGCCCCAGCATTTT.

The V call is TRBV6-5, the J call TRBJ2-7; a possible D gene is TRBD1 (6 bases). CDR3 length equals 13 residues. CDR1 and CDR2 from the germline V gene are MNHEY and SVGAGI. V lost 2 bases to trimming and J lost 5 bases, with 10 bases between them. The CDR3 DNA sequence: TGTGCCAGCAGTTACCCAGGGGCTAACGAGCAGTACTTC. Translated: CASSYPGANEQYF.

This chain joins TRBV27 and TRBJ1-5; the D gene is possibly TRBD1 (6 bases). Trimming stripped 6 bases from V and 4 bases from J, with 19 bases between. Germline CDR1 reads MNHEY; CDR2 reads SMNVEV (reference sequence). This CDR3 has 16 amino acids. In DNA, the CDR3 is TGTGCCAGCAGCTTGTGGGCAGGGGCTAGAAATCAGCCCCAGCATTTT. It encodes CASSLWAGARNQPQHF.

This chain connects TRBV28 to TRBJ1-1, with D maybe TRBD1 (5 bases). Trimming pared 2 bases from V and 0 bases from J, leaving 10 bases between. The CDR3 contains 15 residues. CDR1 and CDR2 from the germline V gene are MDHEN and SYDVKM. Written as DNA, the CDR3 is TGTGCCAGCAGTTTAGGGGGGGGGATGAACACTGAAGCTTTCTTT. Amino acids: CASSLGGGMNTEAFF.

The chain uses TRBV6-1 and TRBJ2-7; 7 nucleotides match TRBD2. CDR3 size: 13 residues. The V segment lost 4 bases and the J segment 3 bases; nucleotides outside the gene matches: 3. Germline V lookup: CDR1 MNHNS, CDR2 SASEGT. CDR3 DNA sequence: TGTGCCAGCAGTGGGACTAGTATCTACGAGCAGTACTTC. Protein product: CASSGTSIYEQYF.

The chain joins TRBV27 to TRBJ1-5, with TRBD1 as a possible D gene (6 bases). The CDR3 covers 16 residues. Trimming took 2 bases from V and 2 from J, leaving 13 bases between them. Germline values: CDR1 MNHEY, CDR2 SMNVEV (reference sequence). The CDR3 DNA reads as TGTGCCAGCAGTTTAAGTGGGAGACAGGGCAATCAGCCCCAGCATTTT. Amino acid sequence: CASSLSGRQGNQPQHF.

V usage is TRBV13 and J usage is TRBJ2-7; 7 bases are shared with TRBD1. This CDR3 spans 13 amino acids. V was clipped by 5 bases and J by 1 base; unmatched bases: 2. CDR1 is PRHDT and CDR2 is FYEKMQ in the germline V gene (reference sequence). This CDR3 reads CASSGQASYEQYF. The CDR3 region has the DNA TGTGCCAGCAGCGGACAGGCGTCCTACGAGCAGTACTTC.